The 10 T cell receptor beta chains below all came from one sample that was sequenced in a study of cytomegalovirus exposure and HLA in healthy donors. PCR employed 60 Vbeta and 13 Jbeta primers. The protocol was immunoSEQ multiplex PCR, while the TCRdb copy is restricted to in-frame clones and leaves out a portion. The sample has fewer than 200,000 clones, about four fifths seen once. The sequencing sample was made of PBMCs. The source of these receptors is a man in his forties in good health and CMV-seropositive.

This clone was observed a handful of times. This sequence joins TRBV7-2 and TRBJ1-2; tentatively, D is TRBD1 (6 bases). This CDR3 is 16 amino acids long. Germline assignment: CDR1 SGHTA and CDR2 FQGNSA. The V and J ends lost 6 bases and 3 bases respectively, with 20 bases between them. CDR3 sequence (DNA): TGTGCCAGCAGTCGTCCCGGACAGACTCCTGACTATGGCTACACCTTC. As protein: CASSRPGQTPDYGYTF.

The chain is built from TRBV10-1 and TRBJ2-5; 7 positions match TRBD1. This CDR3 is 14 amino acids long. V lost 3 bases and J lost 7; bases outside the gene matches: 8. Germline V gene sequence: CDR1 WNHNN, CDR2 SYGVQD (reference sequence). This chain's CDR3 is CASSDRVGQATQYF. In DNA form, the CDR3 reads TGCGCCAGCAGTGATCGGGTTGGACAGGCGACCCAGTACTTC.

The chain joins TRBV15 to TRBJ2-5; weak D call: TRBD2 (6 bases). V lost 5 bases and J lost 11, with 18 bases in between. Germline V gene lookup returns CDR1 LNHNV and CDR2 YYDKDF (reference sequence). This CDR3 contains 13 residues. CDR3 nucleotides: TGTGCCACCAGCCAGGTGACGTGGGGGGAGCAGTACTTC. Translation gives CATSQVTWGEQYF.

The rearrangement links TRBV11-3 to TRBJ2-7; D is perhaps TRBD2 (6 bases). The V gene's germline CDR1 is SGHNT and CDR2 YENEEA. This CDR3 region has 15 residues. Trimming shortened V by 5 bases and J by 0 bases, and 14 bases separated the two germline ends. CDR3 in amino acids: CASSPSSVNSYEQYF. The CDR3 DNA sequence: TGTGCCAGCAGCCCTTCTAGCGTAAACTCCTACGAGCAGTACTTC.

The chain employs TRBV19 and TRBJ1-1; 7 nucleotides match TRBD1. The germline V gene has CDR1 LNHDA and CDR2 SQIVND (reference sequence). The CDR3 consists of 15 residues. Trimming removed 6 bases from V and 1 base from J; junction bases left unmatched: 8. CDR3 sequence reads: CASRYQGQKNTEAFF. CDR3 DNA: TGTGCCAGTAGGTACCAGGGACAGAAGAACACTGAAGCTTTCTTT.

The chain couples TRBV7-9 to TRBJ2-5, with a possible D match to TRBD1 (6 bases). The germline CDR1 and CDR2 sequences are SEHNR and FQNEAQ (reference sequence). V was cut by 1 base and J by 5 bases, with 11 bases left in between. The CDR3 has 14 residues. The DNA of the CDR3 is TGTGCCAGCAGCTTAGTCAGGGGCGGGGAGACCCAGTACTTC. Protein product: CASSLVRGGETQYF.

V and J are TRBV5-4 and TRBJ2-3, with 8 bases matching TRBD2. The CDR3 is 15 amino acids. The V gene's germline CDR1 is SGHNT and CDR2 YYREEE (reference sequence). V dropped 1 base and J dropped 3; count of bases not matched to a gene: 4. The DNA for the CDR3 is TGTGCCAGCAGCTTGAGCGGCGGGAGGACAGATACGCAGTATTTT. Translated, it gives CASSLSGGRTDTQYF.

The J gene is TRBJ2-7, the V gene TRBV7-9; D remains unclear. There are 15 residues in the CDR3. Deletions cut 9 bases from V and 5 bases from J, with 23 bases between. CDR1 SEHNR and CDR2 FQNEAQ come from the germline V gene (reference sequence). Here the CDR3 DNA reads TGTGCCAGTCCCCTTAGTTTGCCCCGCTACGACGAGCAGTACTTC. Its protein is CASPLSLPRYDEQYF. The full variable domain, its missing parts supplied by reference TRBV7-9 and TRBJ2-7, is DTGVSQNPRHKITKRGQNVTFRCDPISEHNRLYWYRQTLGQGPEFLTYFQNEAQLEKSRLLSDRFSAERPKGSFSTLEIQRTEQGDSAMYLCASPLSLPRYDEQYFGPGTRLTVT.

This clone was counted a single time. The genes are TRBV27 and TRBJ2-7; 7 bases fit TRBD1. CDR1 is MNHEY and CDR2 is SMNVEV in the germline V gene (reference sequence). Germline trimming cut 5 bases from V and 4 bases from J; bases unmatched to any gene: 8. This CDR3 contains 14 residues. This CDR3 reads CASSPRQGRYEQYF. CDR3 nucleotides: TGTGCCAGCAGTCCCCGACAGGGTAGATACGAGCAGTACTTC.

The V gene is TRBV5-1, the J gene TRBJ1-1, with 7 bases that match TRBD1. The germline CDR1 and CDR2 sequences are SGHRS and YFSETQ. The CDR3 extends over 14 amino acids. V gave up 1 base and J gave up 3 bases; unmatched junction bases: 3. The CDR3 coding sequence is TGCGCCAGCAGCTTGCCCCAGGGGGACACTGAAGCTTTCTTT. This gives the protein CASSLPQGDTEAFF.